This TCR beta chain was sequenced for a study of blood T cell repertoires in COVID-19 (dated by TCRdb to 2018 to 2020). Some background on the complete study: Samples covering the acute and convalescent phases of COVID-19 were provided by collaborators in the United States, Italy and Spain. The prospective study material was composed of cDNA or gDNA derived from T cells, B-cell-depleted T cells, or PBMCs. Subjects who had been exposed to COVID-19, were actively infected with it, or had recovered from it provided the deeply sampled blood TCRbeta repertoires that made up the dataset. The repertoires were released in a freely available public database meant as a resource for research on the immune response to SARS-CoV-2. Samples were obtained from the ongoing ImmuneRACE study (first 160 participants) and from about 1,300 subjects provided by 6 global collaborators. The sample metadata nearly always contained a de-identified subject ID, COVID-19 status, age in years and sex. Where HLA class I and class II types were available, the types were taken from metadata supplied by the sample provider, not from assay-based typing. The full study reports these points: Clinical and demographic metadata were provided uncurated, with the amount varying by source and participant.

TCRbeta CDR3 regions were amplified from genomic DNA by means of the immunoSEQ Assay, a bias-controlled multiplex PCR. On the authors' methods: The number of nucleated cells in each sample was estimated by amplification of reference gene primers within the assay. To quantify the absolute abundance of each unique TCRbeta CDR3 rearrangement, sequence reads were collapsed and filtered. For each sample, productive Simpson clonality was calculated as the square root of Simpson's diversity index across productive rearrangements. As stored in TCRdb, this immuneACCESS dataset retains in-frame rearrangements with V and J assigned. A fraction of the clones does not appear; measured against another copy, unresolved V genes explain less than half of the discrepancy, and the remainder lacks a known reason. Clonal size and the V and J genes are those of that table, whereas D and trimming came from the DNA. For this sample the table gives 380,000 or so clones, of which around 84% were detected only once. 1.1% of the sample is held by the ten biggest clonotypes.

Comments on this clone: Its antigen is currently not known. Base qualities are not at hand, and no much larger clone is one base apart.

The collaborating institutions used their own protocols to collect whole blood in K2EDTA tubes. Collaborator samples were shipped for TCRbeta analysis as frozen whole blood, isolated PBMCs, or DNA extracted from either sample type. V and J lose 2 bases and 0 bases, and a span of 14 bases separates them. Counted from cysteine to phenylalanine, this CDR3 has 17 amino acids. The entry retains the CDR3 DNA only, 51 bases that are in frame from base 1. CDR1 and CDR2 are drawn from the germline V gene: MDHEN, SYDVKM. Input material: peripheral blood. The rearrangement joined TRBV28 to TRBJ1-5; a confident D gene designation cannot be given. This TCR was recovered from a human donor with acute or convalescent COVID-19. The donor label of this sample is uncertain. The CDR3: CASSLITAAYSNQPQHF. The nucleotide sequence reads as follows: TGTGCCAGCAGTTTAATTACAGCCGCATATAGCAATCAGCCCCAGCATTTT.